The subject of this entry is one T cell receptor beta chain. Its target is unknown. The entry originates in a study of cytomegalovirus exposure and HLA in healthy donors. Points from the study as a whole: The authors later found TCR association rates varying by HLA locus, with DRB1 most and HLA-C fewest. Being productive about 90% or about 30% of the time was typical of most TCR beta V segments in an earlier analysis. Most TCRs appeared rarely, but some public TCRs recurred in many donors.

With 60 Vbeta and 13 Jbeta primers, the PCR was carried out. Study processing details: Later, 80 million or so unique TCR beta chains were counted in an analysis, and some 10 million of them were shared. Only in-frame clones appear in the TCRdb table, and some are missing; sequencing was by immunoSEQ multiplex PCR. V and J calls and clone size are those listed in that table; D and trimming were worked out from the DNA. The repertoire holds under 200,000 clones, with roughly three quarters as singletons. Material for sequencing was PBMCs. This TCR came from a male donor in good health and CMV-seropositive.

The CDR3 nucleotides are TGTGCCAGCAGTGGGGCCCGGGACTCCCCACCCTACGAGCAGTACTTC. It is translated as CASSGARDSPPYEQYF. The chain couples TRBV2 to TRBJ2-7, with D possibly matching TRBD2 (6 bases). Deletions cut 4 bases from V and 2 bases from J, with 18 bases between. In germline, CDR1 is SNHLY, CDR2 FYNNEI. The length of the CDR3 is 16 residues. The full variable domain, rest sourced from reference TRBV2 and TRBJ2-7, is EPEVTQTPSHQVTQMGQEVILRCVPISNHLYFYWYRQILGQKVEFLVSFYNNEISEKSEIFDDQFSVERPDGSNFTLKIRSTKLEDSAMYFCASSGARDSPPYEQYFGPGTRLTVT.